Listed here are 14 T cell receptor beta chains from one sample, sequenced in a study of T cell repertoires in cytomegalovirus infection. TCRdb reprocessed the reads via MiXCR and lists one record per CDR3 protein. The sample records 350,000 to 550,000 distinct CDR3 sequences, approximately 32% being singletons. Specimen: PBMCs. The receptors come from a human donor in good health (CMV status not recorded). Some clones in this sample may be carry-over from other donors' samples.

V is TRBV6-2 or TRBV6-3 and J is TRBJ2-3; D is possibly TRBD1 (6 bases). V lost 5 bases to trimming and J lost 0 bases, with 9 bases between them. The CDR3 has 14 residues. Germline V gives CDR1 MNHEY, CDR2 SVGEGT. The CDR3 bases are TGTGCCAGCAGTACACAGGGAAGCACAGATACGCAGTATTTT. Translated, it gives CASSTQGSTDTQYF.

On this clonotype itself: The CDR3 end shows no conserved phenylalanine or tryptophan, and so a read error is likely. This chain joins TRBV12-3 or TRBV12-4 and TRBJ1-4; possible D gene TRBD1, 6 bases. Trimming took 6 bases from V and 8 from J, leaving 19 bases between them. The CDR3 covers 15 residues. The DNA of the CDR3 is TGTGCCAGCAGCTTGGGGGGGACAACTTACGAAAAACTGTTTTTG. It codes for CASSLGGTTYEKLFL.

The V gene is TRBV7-9, the J gene TRBJ2-1, with 16 nucleotides matching TRBD2. The CDR3 has 16 amino acids. After removal of 5 bases from V and 9 bases from J, the junction contained 7 bases not matched to a gene. Germline lookup yields CDR1 SEHNR and CDR2 FQNEAQ (reference sequence). The CDR3 DNA is TGTGCCAGCAGCCCCCCGGGACTAGCGGGGGGGAGTGAGCAGTTCTTC. This translates into CASSPPGLAGGSEQFF.

The chain carries TRBV4-2 and TRBJ2-3; TRBD2 aligns across 10 bases. This CDR3 contains 21 residues. V dropped 1 base and J dropped 0; count of bases not matched to a gene: 16. In germline, CDR1 is LGHNA, CDR2 YNFKEQ. The CDR3 sequence: CASSQAPGLASGSSSTDTQYF. The CDR3 DNA is TGTGCCAGCAGCCAAGCGCCGGGACTAGCGAGTGGATCATCCAGCACAGATACGCAGTATTTT.

The V and J genes are TRBV14 and TRBJ2-1; D gene ambiguous. V lost 1 base and J 8 bases, leaving 6 bases between the germline ends. CDR1 is SGHDN and CDR2 is FVKESK in the germline V gene. The CDR3 sequence is 12 residues long. The CDR3 region has the DNA TGTGCCAGCAGCCAAGTTATCTATGAGCAGTTCTTC. Its translation is CASSQVIYEQFF.

The V call is TRBV7-3, the J call TRBJ2-2; a possible D gene is TRBD1 (5 bases). This CDR3 comprises 18 residues. CDR1 and CDR2 from the germline V gene are SGHTA and FQGTGA. Trimming pared 1 base from V and 5 bases from J, leaving 20 bases between. This chain's CDR3 is CASSLRSRAKLGTGELFF. The CDR3 nucleotides read TGTGCCAGCAGCTTAAGGTCCAGGGCAAAGTTGGGAACCGGGGAGCTGTTTTTT.

The rearrangement uses TRBV29-1 and TRBJ2-1, with TRBD2 identical over 7 bases. Germline CDR1 SQVTM, CDR2 ANQGSEA. The junction had 5 bases not matched to a gene; V was cut back by 6 bases and J by 0 bases. The CDR3 consists of 14 residues. The CDR3 is CSVQRGSSYNEQFF. CDR3 nucleotides: TGCAGCGTCCAGCGGGGTAGCTCCTACAATGAGCAGTTCTTC.

Only a few counts were recorded for this clonotype. V gene TRBV7-2 combines with J gene TRBJ1-6; maybe TRBD1 (5 bases). Per germline, CDR1 SGHTA and CDR2 FQGNSA. V was cut by 5 bases and J by 3 bases, with 14 bases left in between. This CDR3 is built from 16 residues. The CDR3 DNA is TGTGCCAGCAGCAATTCCGGGACTTACTATAATTCACCCCTCCACTTT. Translated: CASSNSGTYYNSPLHF.

This clonotype was counted only a few times. The CDR3 loop is CASSFAGGLDTQYF. The CDR3 DNA sequence: TGTGCCAGCTCATTTGCGGGGGGCCTAGATACGCAGTATTTT. The chain combines TRBV6-2 or TRBV6-3 with TRBJ2-3; 8 nucleotides line up with TRBD2. The CDR3 totals 14 residues. J lost 5 bases, V lost 8 bases, and 9 bases had no gene match. CDR1 and CDR2 from the germline V gene are MNHEY and SVGEGT.

This clonotype was detected only once. CDR3 DNA: TGTGCCACCAGCAAGGAGGGGCTTAATGAAAAACTGTTTTTT. This translates into CATSKEGLNEKLFF. The rearrangement joins TRBV15 to TRBJ1-4; tentatively, D is TRBD1 (5 bases). The germline V and J ends were trimmed by 4 bases and 4 bases, with 10 bases remaining between them. Germline V lookup: CDR1 LNHNV, CDR2 YYDKDF (reference sequence). This CDR3 spans 14 amino acids.

This chain links TRBV5-4 with TRBJ1-2; D unresolved. CDR1 and CDR2 from the germline V gene are SGHNT and YYREEE (reference sequence). The CDR3 is 14 residues long. V lost 0 bases and J lost 5, with 11 bases in between. In nucleotides, the CDR3 is TGTGCCAGCAGCTTGGGGTCCTATGGGTATGGCTACACCTTC. Amino acids: CASSLGSYGYGYTF.

This clonotype was counted between two and nine times. The rearrangement uses TRBV2 and TRBJ2-5, with 10 bases lining up with TRBD1. The V gene's germline CDR1 is SNHLY and CDR2 FYNNEI. The V gene end was trimmed by 6 bases and the J gene end by 4 bases; junction bases not matched to a gene: 5. The CDR3 spans 14 residues. The CDR3 spells CASRETGGRETQYF. Written as DNA, the CDR3 is TGTGCCAGCAGAGAGACAGGGGGCCGAGAGACCCAGTACTTC.

There are a few counts of this clonotype. This chain joins TRBV6-6 and TRBJ2-4; the match to TRBD2 covers 9 bases. CDR1 is MNHNY, CDR2 SVGAGI, per germline (reference sequence). Trimming cost V 5 bases and J 3 bases; bases outside gene matches: 5. The CDR3 has 15 amino acids. CDR3 region: CASSAGGDDKNIQYF. CDR3 DNA: TGTGCCAGCAGTGCGGGAGGGGATGACAAAAACATTCAGTACTTC.

The chain couples TRBV6-2 or TRBV6-3 to TRBJ1-2; D possibly corresponds to TRBD1 (5 bases). Germline V gives CDR1 MNHEY, CDR2 SVGEGT. CDR3 size: 15 residues. Trimming pared 0 bases from V and 3 bases from J, leaving 11 bases between. For the CDR3, the DNA is TGTGCCAGCAGTTACTCAGGCCGGGACGACTATGGCTACACCTTC. Its translation is CASSYSGRDDYGYTF.